This TCR beta chain was sequenced during a study of blood T cell repertoires in COVID-19. Whole-study context: Sample material is recorded as cDNA or gDNA derived from T cells, B-cell-depleted T cells, or PBMCs.

This clone was detected once. The protocol was immunoSEQ multiplex PCR, while the TCRdb copy is restricted to in-frame clones and leaves out a portion. The repertoire includes about 170,000 clones, roughly 80% of them detected once, and roughly 8.4% sits in the top ten. Deletions cut 4 bases from V and 4 bases from J, with 10 bases between. CDR1 is SNHLY, CDR2 FYNNEI, per germline. This CDR3 region has 13 residues. This sequence joins TRBV2 and TRBJ1-1, with D hard to call. The specimen sequenced was peripheral blood. The receptor was derived from a woman older than 75 with COVID-19, enrolled during active disease. The CDR3 coding sequence is TGTGCCAGCAGTGCGGAGGGTTCCACTGAAGCTTTCTTT. Encoded protein: CASSAEGSTEAFF.